One sample yielded the 8 T cell receptor beta chains listed below, sequenced in a study of T cell responses to AZD1222 COVID-19 vaccine (dated by TCRdb to the early 2020s). The library came from the immunoSEQ multiplex PCR assay. In its TCRdb copy, this immuneACCESS table keeps in-frame sequences only and misses some clones. Where compared with another copy, unresolved V genes explain less than half of these, and the others have no known cause. The sample table records 100,000 to 120,000 clones; roughly 88% of these occur just once. About 2.5% of the sample is held by the ten biggest clonotypes. The sample's time point label is to be understood as: baseline before first vaccination. Sequencing used peripheral blood, obtained on day 0 of AZD1222 vaccination. All receptors come from an adult in good health.

This clone was seen once. CDR3 loop: CASSSLGTGDGYEQYF. The CDR3 DNA follows: TGTGCCAGCAGTTCACTCGGGACAGGGGACGGCTACGAGCAGTACTTC. The V gene is TRBV28, the J gene TRBJ2-7; 10 bases map to TRBD1. CDR3 length equals 16 residues. CDR1 and CDR2 (germline): MDHEN, SYDVKM. V was clipped by 4 bases and J by 3 bases; unmatched bases: 9.

The chain is built from TRBV5-1 and TRBJ2-5; D possibly corresponds to TRBD1 (6 bases). Per the germline V gene, CDR1 is SGHRS and CDR2 is YFSETQ. This CDR3 contains 14 residues. Trimming left V 3 bases short and J 2 bases short, with 11 bases between. The DNA of the CDR3 is TGCGCCAGCAGCTGGGGGCCAGAACAAGAGACCCAGTACTTC. It translates to CASSWGPEQETQYF.

V and J are TRBV7-9 and TRBJ2-7; 7 bases are shared with TRBD1. Trimming at V came to 5 bases and at J to 6 bases, leaving 10 bases not matched to a gene. This CDR3 is 14 amino acids long. Germline CDR1 is SEHNR and CDR2 is FQNEAQ (reference sequence). The CDR3 DNA follows: TGTGCCAGCAGCCTACGGACAGGCCTCGGCGAGCAGTACTTC. This encodes CASSLRTGLGEQYF.

The J gene is TRBJ1-4, the V gene TRBV6-5; D gene unclear. Germline V gene lookup returns CDR1 MNHEY and CDR2 SVGAGI. Trimming removed 2 bases at V and 10 bases at J, with 8 bases between. The CDR3 loop spans 12 amino acids. The DNA for the CDR3 is TGTGCCAGCAGTTACGACCGGGGAAAACTGTTTTTT. Translated: CASSYDRGKLFF.

The gene calls are TRBV28 and TRBJ1-1; 9 nucleotides match TRBD1. The CDR3 loop spans 15 amino acids. CDR1 and CDR2 (germline): MDHEN, SYDVKM. J lost 1 base, V lost 10 bases, and 10 bases had no gene match. CDR3 nucleotide sequence: TGTGCCACCGCTACACAGGACAGGGGGAACACTGAAGCTTTCTTT. Its translation: CATATQDRGNTEAFF.

The rearrangement uses TRBV5-5 and TRBJ2-3; D is unresolved. CDR1 is SGHKS, CDR2 YYEKEE, per germline (reference sequence). The CDR3 length is 15 residues. With 1 base removed from V and 0 bases from J, the gap between germline ends came to 9 bases. This chain's CDR3 is CASSLWGTSTDTQYF. As DNA, the CDR3 is TGTGCCAGCAGCTTGTGGGGAACTAGCACAGATACGCAGTATTTT.

The chain couples TRBV12-3 or TRBV12-4 to TRBJ1-6; D not resolved. There are 12 residues in the CDR3. Trimming removed 3 bases from V and 8 bases from J, with 5 bases in between. The CDR3 region is CASSFLYSPLHF. DNA for the CDR3: TGTGCCAGCAGTTTTTTGTATTCACCCCTCCACTTT.

V is TRBV7-8 and J is TRBJ1-3; 8 nucleotides align to TRBD1. The CDR3 runs to 16 residues. Germline V gene lookup returns CDR1 SGHVS and CDR2 FQNEAQ. J was trimmed by 4 bases and V by 8 bases; bases with no gene match: 13. CDR3 bases: TGTGCCAGCGTAAGGTCCAGGGGGCGAAGAGGAAACACCATATATTTT. Its protein is CASVRSRGRRGNTIYF.